A selection of T cell receptor beta chains follows, all from one sample in a study of blood T cells in healthy people across ages. One entry per CDR3 protein, called by TCRdb with MiXCR from the 5' RACE reads. The sample carries 1 million or so distinct CDR3 sequences, almost 25% recorded once. These same data were also listed under a study on T cells of mothers and their children.

Sequencing was performed on blood. The receptors stem from a girl aged 2 to 10 in good health. Each CDR3 is given with its conserved first and last residue. Fields, in order: CDR3 DNA, CDR3 protein, V gene, J gene, D gene, clone size. A D gene is named only where the DNA matches it firmly. Part of the rows lack a size; the others show once, few, many or a class for expanded clones.

CDR3nt: TGTGCCAGCAGTCCTTCCAGGGCAGGGAATTCACCCCTCCACTTT
CDR3aa: CASSPSRAGNSPLHF
v_gene: TRBV6-5
j_gene: TRBJ1-6
d_gene: NA
abundance: NA

CDR3nt: TGCGCCAGCCCCTTAACCCCGACAGGGAAAAACATTCAGTACTTC
CDR3aa: CASPLTPTGKNIQYF
v_gene: TRBV5-1
j_gene: TRBJ2-4
d_gene: TRBD1
abundance: NA

CDR3nt: TGTGTCAGCAGTTTATCACCGGGGACAGGGCCCGCAGATACGCAGTATTTT
CDR3aa: CVSSLSPGTGPADTQYF
v_gene: TRBV27
j_gene: TRBJ2-3
d_gene: TRBD1
abundance: NA

CDR3nt: TGTGCCAGCAGCCAACTAGGGCGAGGCTCCCAAGAGACCCAGTACTTC
CDR3aa: CASSQLGRGSQETQYF
v_gene: TRBV28
j_gene: TRBJ2-5
d_gene: NA
abundance: NA

CDR3nt: TGTGCCAGCAGCTCGGAGGGCACTGGAGCTTTCTTT
CDR3aa: CASSSEGTGAFF
v_gene: TRBV5-5
j_gene: TRBJ1-1
d_gene: NA
abundance: NA

CDR3nt: TGTGCCAGCAGCTACGGGACAGATAATCAGCCCCAGCATTTT
CDR3aa: CASSYGTDNQPQHF
v_gene: TRBV3-1
j_gene: TRBJ1-5
d_gene: TRBD1
abundance: few

CDR3nt: TGTGCCAGCAGCTTTTCCGGGCTCGTGAACACTGAAGCTTTCTTT
CDR3aa: CASSFSGLVNTEAFF
v_gene: TRBV27
j_gene: TRBJ1-1
d_gene: NA
abundance: few

CDR3nt: TGTGCCAGCAGCATGGGCAGGGCCTATGGCTACACCTTC
CDR3aa: CASSMGRAYGYTF
v_gene: TRBV14
j_gene: TRBJ1-2
d_gene: NA
abundance: few

CDR3nt: TGCAGCGTTGAGCAATGGGAGACCCAGTACTTC
CDR3aa: CSVEQWETQYF
v_gene: TRBV29-1
j_gene: TRBJ2-5
d_gene: NA
abundance: few

CDR3nt: TGTGCCAGCAGCTTAGTGGGACTCAACTACAATGAGCAGTTCTTC
CDR3aa: CASSLVGLNYNEQFF
v_gene: TRBV7-9
j_gene: TRBJ2-1
d_gene: NA
abundance: NA

CDR3nt: TGCAGTGCTAGATACGGGGAATATGAAAAACTGTTTTTT
CDR3aa: CSARYGEYEKLFF
v_gene: TRBV20-1
j_gene: TRBJ1-4
d_gene: NA
abundance: NA

CDR3nt: TGTGCCAGCAGCTACTTAGCGGGGCCGACGTCTGCGGCCAACGTCCTGACTTTC
CDR3aa: CASSYLAGPTSAANVLTF
v_gene: TRBV3-1
j_gene: TRBJ2-6
d_gene: TRBD2
abundance: few

CDR3nt: TGTGCCAGCAGTTTAAGGGGATCGGGGTATGGCCAGCCCCAGCATTTT
CDR3aa: CASSLRGSGYGQPQHF
v_gene: TRBV12-3/TRBV12-4
j_gene: TRBJ1-5
d_gene: NA
abundance: once

CDR3nt: TGTGCCAGCAGCTTAGAAGTAGGCCCCGAGCAGTACTTC
CDR3aa: CASSLEVGPEQYF
v_gene: TRBV7-9
j_gene: TRBJ2-7
d_gene: NA
abundance: few

CDR3nt: TGCAGTGCTAGGGAACCGACAGGGAAGGAGGATCAGCCCCAGCATTTT
CDR3aa: CSAREPTGKEDQPQHF
v_gene: TRBV20-1
j_gene: TRBJ1-5
d_gene: TRBD1
abundance: NA

CDR3nt: TGTGCCAGCAGCGGTACAGGGGGCTTCTCCTACGAGCAGTACTTC
CDR3aa: CASSGTGGFSYEQYF
v_gene: TRBV12-3/TRBV12-4
j_gene: TRBJ2-7
d_gene: TRBD1
abundance: NA

CDR3nt: TGCGCCAGCAGCTTGGACGGGAATAATTCACCCCTCCACTTT
CDR3aa: CASSLDGNNSPLHF
v_gene: TRBV5-1
j_gene: TRBJ1-6
d_gene: NA
abundance: NA

CDR3nt: TGTGCCAGCAGCTTAGGACCGACAAGGCTCGGGAACACCATATATTTT
CDR3aa: CASSLGPTRLGNTIYF
v_gene: TRBV7-9
j_gene: TRBJ1-3
d_gene: NA
abundance: NA

CDR3nt: TGTGCCAGCAGTTCATGGGACAGGGTGAACATTCAGTACTTC
CDR3aa: CASSSWDRVNIQYF
v_gene: TRBV28
j_gene: TRBJ2-4
d_gene: TRBD1
abundance: NA

CDR3nt: TGTGCCACCAGCAGAGTAGGTGTCGGGTCGTACGAGCAGTACTTC
CDR3aa: CATSRVGVGSYEQYF
v_gene: TRBV15
j_gene: TRBJ2-7
d_gene: NA
abundance: NA

CDR3nt: TGTGCCAGCAGCGCCGGGACTAGTGTAGAGCAGTACTTC
CDR3aa: CASSAGTSVEQYF
v_gene: TRBV7-8
j_gene: TRBJ2-7
d_gene: TRBD2
abundance: few

CDR3nt: TGTGCCAGCAGACTGAGTCAAGCGGGAGGGCCCTACGAGCAGTACTTC
CDR3aa: CASRLSQAGGPYEQYF
v_gene: TRBV28
j_gene: TRBJ2-7
d_gene: TRBD2
abundance: NA

CDR3nt: TGTGCCAGCAGTTCTCGGGACGGCTCCTACACCGGGGAGCTGTTTTTT
CDR3aa: CASSSRDGSYTGELFF
v_gene: TRBV28
j_gene: TRBJ2-2
d_gene: NA
abundance: NA

CDR3nt: TGTGCCAGCAGCACTATCACCGGGGAGCTGTTTTTT
CDR3aa: CASSTITGELFF
v_gene: TRBV28
j_gene: TRBJ2-2
d_gene: NA
abundance: many

CDR3nt: TGCGCCAGCAGCCAAGAGACTTCTGGAGATACGCAGTATTTT
CDR3aa: CASSQETSGDTQYF
v_gene: TRBV4-3
j_gene: TRBJ2-3
d_gene: NA
abundance: NA

CDR3nt: TGTGCCTCAAGGGCAGGGATAGACTACGAGCAGTACTTC
CDR3aa: CASRAGIDYEQYF
v_gene: TRBV27
j_gene: TRBJ2-7
d_gene: NA
abundance: few

CDR3nt: TGTGCCAGCAGCCCCCAGTCGGAAGAGCAGTACTTC
CDR3aa: CASSPQSEEQYF
v_gene: TRBV7-2
j_gene: TRBJ2-5
d_gene: NA
abundance: NA

CDR3nt: TGTGCCAGCAGCGCATCGCCGGGACGGTTGGGCACTGAAGCTTTCTTT
CDR3aa: CASSASPGRLGTEAFF
v_gene: TRBV9
j_gene: TRBJ1-1
d_gene: NA
abundance: few

CDR3nt: TGCAGCGTTCCGGGACAGGGGGCGTTAGATACGCAGTATTTT
CDR3aa: CSVPGQGALDTQYF
v_gene: TRBV29-1
j_gene: TRBJ2-3
d_gene: TRBD1
abundance: few

CDR3nt: TGTGCCAGCAGTTTATCTGGACAGTCTTCCTCGTCTGGACCCCTCCACTTT
CDR3aa: CASSLSGQSSSSGPLHF
v_gene: TRBV27
j_gene: TRBJ1-6
d_gene: NA
abundance: NA

CDR3nt: TGTGCTAGTGGACCGGGACAGCTTCCCTACGAGCAGTACTTC
CDR3aa: CASGPGQLPYEQYF
v_gene: TRBV12-5
j_gene: TRBJ2-7
d_gene: TRBD1
abundance: few

CDR3nt: TGTGCCATCAGTGTTCTGGGACAGTCGAACGAGCAGTTCTTC
CDR3aa: CAISVLGQSNEQFF
v_gene: TRBV10-3
j_gene: TRBJ2-1
d_gene: TRBD1
abundance: NA

CDR3nt: TGTGCCAGCAATTACGGGACGGTCTACAATGAGCAGTTCTTC
CDR3aa: CASNYGTVYNEQFF
v_gene: TRBV25-1
j_gene: TRBJ2-1
d_gene: NA
abundance: NA

CDR3nt: TGTGCCAGCAGCTCGACCCCAGCCGGGGAGCTGTTTTTT
CDR3aa: CASSSTPAGELFF
v_gene: TRBV7-2
j_gene: TRBJ2-2
d_gene: NA
abundance: NA

CDR3nt: TGTGCCAGCAGTTTAGCCATACAGGGGAATGAGCAGTTCTTC
CDR3aa: CASSLAIQGNEQFF
v_gene: TRBV12-3/TRBV12-4
j_gene: TRBJ2-1
d_gene: TRBD1
abundance: NA

CDR3nt: TGCAGTGCTATCAGAACCCTCGGGACCGGGGAGCTGTTTTTT
CDR3aa: CSAIRTLGTGELFF
v_gene: TRBV20-1
j_gene: TRBJ2-2
d_gene: NA
abundance: NA

CDR3nt: TGCAGTGCTACCTATACCCTGGACTTAAATCCCTACGAGCAGTACTTC
CDR3aa: CSATYTLDLNPYEQYF
v_gene: TRBV20-1
j_gene: TRBJ2-7
d_gene: NA
abundance: few